The 30 T cell receptor beta chains given below trace back to one sample, sequenced in a study of shared clonotypes between healthy human individuals. Naive CD8 populations comprised CD45RO-negative cells positively selected for CCR7, excluding terminally differentiated effector memory CD45RA+ cells. The assay was immunoSEQ multiplex PCR, and TCRdb's table has in-frame clones only and misses some. The data contain around 610,000 clones, 96% of them singletons. The sequencing sample was made of naive CD8+ T cells sorted from blood. These receptors all come from a woman in her twenties or thirties in good health.

This chain uses TRBV2 with TRBJ2-7, with 10 bases aligning to TRBD1. The CDR3 has 15 residues. J lost 5 bases, V lost 1 base, and 5 bases had no gene match. Germline assignment: CDR1 SNHLY and CDR2 FYNNEI. CDR3 loop: CASSEGGTGDHEQYF. CDR3 nucleotide sequence: TGTGCCAGCAGTGAAGGGGGGACAGGGGATCACGAGCAGTACTTC.

J is TRBJ1-4 and V is TRBV19; no clear D. CDR1 LNHDA and CDR2 SQIVND come from the germline V gene (reference sequence). CDR3 length: 13 amino acids. Trimming shortened V by 5 bases and J by 1 base, and 5 bases separated the two germline ends. CDR3 protein: CASSWKTNEKLFF. CDR3 nucleotide sequence: TGTGCCAGTAGTTGGAAAACTAATGAAAAACTGTTTTTT.

The genes are TRBV5-8 and TRBJ2-7; 9 positions match TRBD1. The junction had 1 base not matched to a gene; V was cut back by 3 bases and J by 3 bases. The V gene's germline CDR1 is SGHTS and CDR2 YDEGEE. This CDR3 is 13 amino acids long. CDR3 residues: CASSWGQGYEQYF. In nucleotides, the CDR3 is TGTGCCAGCAGCTGGGGACAGGGCTACGAGCAGTACTTC.

The chain recombines TRBV4-1 with TRBJ2-5, with D tentatively TRBD1 (5 bases). The length of the CDR3 is 13 residues. The germline V and J ends were trimmed by 4 bases and 5 bases, with 11 bases remaining between them. CDR1 is MGHRA, CDR2 YSYEKL, per germline. The CDR3 is CASSLDTEETQYF. In DNA form, the CDR3 reads TGCGCCAGCAGCCTGGACACTGAGGAGACCCAGTACTTC.

Only one count was recorded for this clone. V usage is TRBV28 and J usage is TRBJ2-5; possibly TRBD1 for D (5 bases). The CDR3 runs to 16 residues. CDR1 is MDHEN, CDR2 SYDVKM, per germline. Trimming left V 2 bases short and J 2 bases short, with 15 bases between. The CDR3 region is CASSLPTSRVQETQYF. For the CDR3, the DNA is TGTGCCAGCAGTTTACCAACGAGCAGGGTGCAAGAGACCCAGTACTTC.

The genes are TRBV11-3 and TRBJ2-5; 9 bases agree with TRBD1. The J call is in doubt because the DNA end fits TRBJ2-7 better. The CDR3 is 14 amino acids. Per germline, CDR1 SGHNT and CDR2 YENEEA. The CDR3, as DNA: TGTGCCAGCAGCAACCGGGACAGGGTCGACGAGCAGTACTTC. It translates to CASSNRDRVDEQYF.

The chain recombines TRBV2 with TRBJ2-4; D is perhaps TRBD2 (6 bases). The germline CDR1 and CDR2 sequences are SNHLY and FYNNEI. The CDR3 is 13 residues long. The V end lost 3 bases, the J end lost 9 bases, and 12 bases lay between the germline ends. The CDR3 bases are TGTGCCAGCAGTGACGTGGCGGGAAGCATTCAGTACTTC. Translation: CASSDVAGSIQYF.

The chain carries TRBV27 and TRBJ1-2; perhaps TRBD1 as D (6 bases). CDR3 length equals 15 residues. V was pared by 5 bases and J by 7 bases, with 20 bases between. Germline loops: CDR1 MNHEY, CDR2 SMNVEV (reference sequence). Here the CDR3 DNA reads TGTGCCAGCAGTCCCGACAGGTCCGGGCCCCTTGGCTACACCTTC. The encoded protein is CASSPDRSGPLGYTF.

The rearrangement uses TRBV5-1 and TRBJ2-2; D remains unclear. The CDR3 is made up of 16 amino acids. CDR1 and CDR2 (germline): SGHRS, YFSETQ. V was clipped by 0 bases and J by 1 base, with 10 bases between them. CDR3 sequence (DNA): TGCGCCAGCAGCTTGGGGGGATCGAGGAACACCGGGGAGCTGTTTTTT. This sequence encodes CASSLGGSRNTGELFF.

The rearrangement joins TRBV5-1 to TRBJ2-7, with 10 bases identical to TRBD2. Trimming took 0 bases from V and 3 from J; bases not matched to a gene: 12. Germline V gives CDR1 SGHRS, CDR2 YFSETQ. The CDR3 has 18 amino acids. In nucleotides, the CDR3 is TGCGCCAGCAGCTTGGCCAACATTGCGGGACTAGCGATCTACGAGCAGTACTTC. It specifies CASSLANIAGLAIYEQYF.

The chain joins TRBV27 to TRBJ2-3; 9 bases line up with TRBD2. The germline V gene encodes CDR1 MNHEY and CDR2 SMNVEV (reference sequence). The CDR3 spans 16 residues. J lost 3 bases, V lost 3 bases, and 7 bases had no gene match. The DNA of the CDR3 is TGTGCCAGCAGTTTTGAGGGCGGGAGGGCAACAGATACGCAGTATTTT. Residues: CASSFEGGRATDTQYF.

The rearrangement links TRBV28 to TRBJ2-3, with unresolved D. V dropped 2 bases and J dropped 2 bases, with 11 bases sitting between them. In germline, CDR1 is MDHEN, CDR2 SYDVKM. This CDR3 contains 15 residues. DNA of the CDR3: TGTGCCAGCAGTTTAATCCGAACTCTCACAGATACGCAGTATTTT. Translation gives CASSLIRTLTDTQYF.

The genes are TRBV28 and TRBJ2-7, with unresolved D. Germline assignment: CDR1 MDHEN and CDR2 SYDVKM. The CDR3 runs 12 residues. The V gene lost 2 bases and the J gene lost 5 bases, with 7 bases spanning the gap. CDR3 region: CASSLLGDEQYF. CDR3 nucleotides: TGTGCCAGCAGTTTACTTGGGGACGAGCAGTACTTC.

This clone was detected once. V and J are TRBV4-2 and TRBJ1-4; 8 nucleotides match TRBD1. Germline V lookup: CDR1 LGHNA, CDR2 YNFKEQ. J was trimmed by 2 bases and V by 6 bases; bases with no gene match: 2. This CDR3 region has 14 residues. CDR3 nucleotide sequence: TGTGCCAGCAGTTGGACAGGGACTAATGAAAAACTGTTTTTT. As protein: CASSWTGTNEKLFF.

The chain combines TRBV7-6 with TRBJ1-1; TRBD1 agrees at 8 bases. Trimming removed 5 bases from V and 4 bases from J; junction bases left unmatched: 6. CDR3 length: 14 amino acids. Germline lookup yields CDR1 SGHVS and CDR2 FNYEAQ. CDR3 nucleotide sequence: TGTGCCAGCAGCCCAGGGGGCGACCTCACTGAAGCTTTCTTT. It yields the protein CASSPGGDLTEAFF.

In regard to this clone: This specimen includes other DNA sequences encoding the same CDR3. The chain combines TRBV2 with TRBJ2-6; D uncertain. V lost 7 bases, J lost 3 bases, and 4 bases lay in between. CDR1 and CDR2 from the germline V gene are SNHLY and FYNNEI. The CDR3 length is 12 residues. CDR3 sequence (DNA): TGTGCCAGCATGGTTGGGGCCAACGTCCTGACTTTC. Residues: CASMVGANVLTF. The whole variable domain, remainder taken from reference TRBV2 and TRBJ2-6, is EPEVTQTPSHQVTQMGQEVILRCVPISNHLYFYWYRQILGQKVEFLVSFYNNEISEKSEIFDDQFSVERPDGSNFTLKIRSTKLEDSAMYFCASMVGANVLTFGAGSRLTVL.

The chain is built from TRBV19 and TRBJ2-7, with D uncertain. Germline CDR1 is LNHDA and CDR2 is SQIVND (reference sequence). Trimming left V 5 bases short and J 0 bases short, with 11 bases between. The CDR3 extends over 14 amino acids. CDR3 nucleotide sequence: TGTGCCAGTAGTCAGTTGGGGAACTCCTACGAGCAGTACTTC. Protein product: CASSQLGNSYEQYF.

The table lists this clone with a count of one. V usage is TRBV19 and J usage is TRBJ2-1; no clear D. From germline, CDR1 is LNHDA and CDR2 SQIVND (reference sequence). CDR3 length equals 13 residues. Trimming left V 7 bases short and J 3 bases short, with 10 bases between. As DNA, the CDR3 is TGTGCCAGTACCCGAAATATCTACAATGAGCAGTTCTTC. Encoded protein: CASTRNIYNEQFF.

V and J are TRBV11-2 and TRBJ2-5; no definite D call. CDR1 and CDR2 (germline): SGHAT, FQNNGV. The CDR3 is made up of 17 amino acids. The ends were cut back, 10 bases at V and 3 bases at J, with 27 bases in the middle. This CDR3 is CATLPTFSSSLKETQYF. CDR3 sequence (DNA): TGTGCCACTCTCCCGACTTTCTCCAGTTCCTTAAAAGAGACCCAGTACTTC.

The gene calls are TRBV6-1 and TRBJ1-5, with D possibly matching TRBD1 (6 bases). The length of the CDR3 is 15 residues. Trimming took 0 bases from V and 7 from J, leaving 13 bases between them. CDR1 and CDR2 (germline): MNHNS, SASEGT. The CDR3 coding sequence is TGTGCCAGCAGTGAAGCCCCGCTAACAGGGCAGCCCCAGCATTTT. The encoded protein is CASSEAPLTGQPQHF.

The CDR3 loop reads CASSLDTAGEGSYEQYF. CDR3 nucleotide sequence: TGTGCCAGCAGCTTAGATACCGCCGGGGAGGGGTCCTACGAGCAGTACTTC. The rearrangement joins TRBV11-2 to TRBJ2-7; 7 bases are shared with TRBD2. V trimming: 0 bases; J trimming: 1 base; junction bases outside the gene matches: 9. Per germline, CDR1 SGHAT and CDR2 FQNNGV. The CDR3 sequence is 17 residues long. Using reference TRBV11-2 and TRBJ2-7 for the parts outside the CDR3, the full variable domain is EAGVAQSPRYKIIEKRQSVAFWCNPISGHATLYWYQQILGQGPKLLIQFQNNGVVDDSQLPKDRFSAERLKGVDSTLKIQPAKLEDSAVYLCASSLDTAGEGSYEQYFGPGTRLTVT.

On this clone: This CDR3 is also generated by other DNA sequences in the sample. The rearrangement joins TRBV27 to TRBJ2-3; D not certain. Germline CDR1 reads MNHEY; CDR2 reads SMNVEV (reference sequence). The CDR3 covers 11 residues. V was clipped by 6 bases and J by 3 bases, with 4 bases between them. The CDR3 DNA sequence: TGTGCCAGCAGGACAACAGATACGCAGTATTTT. Encoded protein: CASRTTDTQYF.

The chain joins TRBV28 to TRBJ2-5, with D possibly being TRBD1 (5 bases). Germline lookup yields CDR1 MDHEN and CDR2 SYDVKM. This CDR3 has 13 amino acids. The V and J ends lost 6 bases and 0 bases respectively, with 8 bases between them. The CDR3 loop is CASRAGNQETQYF. The CDR3 bases are TGTGCCAGCAGGGCAGGGAACCAAGAGACCCAGTACTTC. Combining the CDR3 with reference TRBV28 and TRBJ2-5 gives the whole variable domain DVKVTQSSRYLVKRTGEKVFLECVQDMDHENMFWYRQDPGLGLRLIYFSYDVKMKEKGDIPEGYSVSREKKERFSLILESASTNQTSMYLCASRAGNQETQYFGPGTRLLVL.

The chain is built from TRBV6-5 and TRBJ1-1, with D uncertain. The V end was cut by 8 bases, the J end by 1 base, with 11 bases between. This CDR3 comprises 13 residues. CDR1 and CDR2 (germline): MNHEY, SVGAGI. CDR3 in DNA: TGTGCCAGCGGGATCGATAAGAACACTGAAGCTTTCTTT. Translating gives CASGIDKNTEAFF.

The chain links TRBV5-1 to TRBJ2-5; 8 bases are a match to TRBD1. The DNA matches TRBJ2-7 better at its end, which makes the J call doubtful. The germline V gene encodes CDR1 SGHRS and CDR2 YFSETQ. CDR3 size: 13 residues. Here the CDR3 reads CASSWTGSYEQYF. The CDR3 bases are TGCGCCAGCAGCTGGACAGGGTCCTACGAGCAGTACTTC.

The rearrangement uses TRBV7-9 and TRBJ2-7, with D possibly being TRBD1 (6 bases). Germline CDR1 SEHNR, CDR2 FQNEAQ (reference sequence). The germline V and J ends were trimmed by 5 bases and 6 bases, with 11 bases remaining between them. The CDR3 loop spans 12 amino acids. The chain's CDR3 is CASSPQGGEQYF. The CDR3 nucleotides read TGTGCCAGCAGCCCACAGGGTGGCGAGCAGTACTTC.

As concerns this clone: The same CDR3 also results from other DNA sequences found in this sample. The rearrangement uses TRBV2 and TRBJ2-7; no firm D call. The CDR3 has 13 residues. Trimming stripped 2 bases from V and 3 bases from J, with 8 bases between. Germline V gene lookup returns CDR1 SNHLY and CDR2 FYNNEI. CDR3 residues: CASSETGFYEQYF. The CDR3 DNA reads as TGTGCCAGCAGTGAAACGGGTTTCTACGAGCAGTACTTC.

A note on this clone: This sample includes further DNA sequences coding for the same CDR3. This sequence joins TRBV7-9 and TRBJ1-5, with D unclear. This CDR3 spans 13 amino acids. V was pared by 1 base and J by 6 bases, with 7 bases between. From germline, CDR1 is SEHNR and CDR2 FQNEAQ (reference sequence). In DNA form, the CDR3 reads TGTGCCAGCAGCTTAGGGTCTGGTCAGCCCCAGCATTTT. As protein: CASSLGSGQPQHF.

This sequence joins TRBV7-8 and TRBJ2-3; D possibly corresponds to TRBD1 (5 bases). This CDR3 region has 16 residues. V was pared by 5 bases and J by 1 base, with 16 bases between. The germline V gene has CDR1 SGHVS and CDR2 FQNEAQ. The CDR3 sequence: CASSVGAADGTDTQYF. In DNA, the CDR3 is TGTGCCAGCAGCGTAGGGGCCGCCGATGGCACAGATACGCAGTATTTT.

This chain uses TRBV2 with TRBJ2-7, with D possibly being TRBD1 (6 bases). The V and J ends lost 6 bases and 3 bases respectively, with 9 bases between them. This CDR3 has 12 residues. Per the germline V gene, CDR1 is SNHLY and CDR2 is FYNNEI. The CDR3 here is CASRDSYYEQYF. The CDR3, as DNA: TGTGCCAGCAGGGACAGTTACTACGAGCAGTACTTC.